This TCR beta chain was recorded in a study of OX40 agonist ivuxolimab in advanced cancers. Study-wide background: Patients were given ivuxolimab, an antibody that agonizes OX40 (CD134). Study observations and caveats: At 0.1 to 3.0 mg/kg, clonal expansion of CD4+ and CD8+ blood T cells had occurred by week 6. Among the lowest levels of clonal expansion were found in partial responders at 0.1-3.0 mg/kg.

On this clone: What it binds is not known.

The trim removed 0 bases at V and 3 bases at J, leaving 1 base unmatched. The CDR3 length is 15 residues. The germline gives CDR1 MGHRA, CDR2 YSYEKL. Clones were read by immunoSEQ multiplex PCR, and TCRdb kept only the in-frame ones, dropping some. Here the sample spans 17,000 or so clones, approximately 90% being singletons. The material was CD4+ or CD8+ T cells sorted from blood, obtained in a trial of the OX40 agonist ivuxolimab. V is TRBV4-1 and J is TRBJ2-7; 11 positions agree with TRBD2. The clonotype comes from an adult with an advanced solid tumor such as melanoma, head and neck, liver or kidney cancer. CDR3 region: CASSQETSGVYEQYF. The CDR3 DNA is TGCGCCAGCAGCCAAGAGACTAGCGGGGTCTACGAGCAGTACTTC.